One and the same sample provided the 29 T cell receptor beta chains below, sequenced in a study of blood T cell repertoires in COVID-19 (dated by TCRdb to 2019 to 2021). To prepare the library, the immunoSEQ multiplex PCR assay was applied. As stored in TCRdb, this immuneACCESS dataset retains in-frame rearrangements with V and J assigned. A fraction of the clones does not appear; measured against another copy, unresolved V genes explain less than half of the discrepancy, and the remainder lacks a known reason. This sample is represented by a few hundred thousand clones; around 85% of them were singletons. Approximately 3% of the sample is taken by the ten largest. The sequenced sample consisted of PBMCs or T cells enriched from blood (not recorded which). The receptor set was obtained from a woman between 50 and 59 years old in a cohort exposed to, infected with or recovered from COVID-19 (not recorded which).

The V gene is TRBV5-1, the J gene TRBJ1-2; no reliable D call. Germline lookup yields CDR1 SGHRS and CDR2 YFSETQ. The CDR3 has 12 residues. Between the trimmed V and J ends, which lost 1 base and 9 bases, there was a span of 10 bases. CDR3 DNA: TGCGCCAGCAGCTTGTTAGAGGATCGCTACACCTTC. It codes for CASSLLEDRYTF.

The chain is built from TRBV5-8 and TRBJ1-2, with 8 bases lining up with TRBD1. With 7 bases clipped from V and 7 bases from J, the junction kept 15 bases outside the gene matches. This CDR3 has 15 residues. Germline values: CDR1 SGHTS, CDR2 YDEGEE. The CDR3 DNA is TGTGCCAGCTCGAGGACAGGGTTATTATCTGGTGGCTACACCTTC. This sequence encodes CASSRTGLLSGGYTF.

The rearrangement links TRBV7-9 to TRBJ1-4; possible D gene TRBD1, 6 bases. V gave up 1 base and J gave up 10 bases, with 13 bases separating them. Germline V lookup: CDR1 SEHNR, CDR2 FQNEAQ (reference sequence). This CDR3 region has 14 residues. The CDR3 bases are TGTGCCAGCAGCTTAGAGGGGGAAGCGGTAAAACTGTTTTTT. Translating it yields CASSLEGEAVKLFF.

The chain is built from TRBV5-5 and TRBJ1-5, with a tentative D call TRBD1 (5 bases). The germline gives CDR1 SGHKS, CDR2 YYEKEE (reference sequence). Deletions cut 0 bases from V and 0 bases from J, with 22 bases between. The CDR3 loop spans 20 amino acids. DNA of the CDR3: TGTGCCAGCAGCTTGGATTCAAGGGGATTTATCGGCGGTAGCAATCAGCCCCAGCATTTT. It encodes CASSLDSRGFIGGSNQPQHF. The full variable domain, in which reference TRBV5-5 and TRBJ1-5 provide the parts outside the CDR3, is DAGVTQSPTHLIKTRGQQVTLRCSPISGHKSVSWYQQVLGQGPQFIFQYYEKEERGRGNFPDRFSARQFPNYSSELNVNALLLGDSALYLCASSLDSRGFIGGSNQPQHFGDGTRLSIL.

The chain links TRBV5-1 to TRBJ2-5; TRBD2 agrees at 10 bases. J lost 0 bases, V lost 3 bases, and 8 bases had no gene match. This CDR3 is 17 amino acids long. Germline CDR1 and CDR2: SGHRS and YFSETQ. The CDR3 DNA is TGCGCCAGCAGCTCTAGCGGGGGACACATGGACCAAGAGACCCAGTACTTC. It encodes CASSSSGGHMDQETQYF.

This clone was seen only once. J is TRBJ1-2 and V is TRBV3-1 (or the pseudogene TRBV3-2); maybe TRBD1 (5 bases). Trimming left V 1 base short and J 0 bases short, with 6 bases between. The CDR3 has 14 amino acids. From germline, CDR1 is LGHDT and CDR2 YNNKEL (reference sequence). The CDR3 DNA reads as TGTGCCAGCAGCCAAGGCAGGGCTAACTATGGCTACACCTTC. This sequence encodes CASSQGRANYGYTF.

The chain couples TRBV28 to TRBJ1-3; D is undetermined. Looked up from germline, CDR1 is MDHEN and CDR2 is SYDVKM. The CDR3 extends over 14 amino acids. The V end lost 6 bases, the J end lost 0 bases, and 9 bases lay between the germline ends. CDR3 bases: TGTGCCAGCAGACTAGGCGGCTCTGGAAACACCATATATTTT. Translating it yields CASRLGGSGNTIYF.

J is TRBJ1-6 and V is TRBV4-1; no reliable D call. CDR1 is MGHRA, CDR2 YSYEKL, per germline. This CDR3 spans 12 amino acids. Trimming stripped 4 bases from V and 6 bases from J, with 4 bases between. CDR3 DNA sequence: TGCGCCAGCAGCCGCGGTAATTCACCCCTCCACTTT. Amino acid sequence: CASSRGNSPLHF.

This clone was recorded a few times. This chain joins TRBV6-5 and TRBJ1-2; D gene uncertain. This CDR3 is built from 15 residues. Germline V lookup: CDR1 MNHEY, CDR2 SVGAGI. Trimming removed 6 bases from V and 7 bases from J, with 21 bases in between. The CDR3 nucleotides read TGTGCCAGCAGCCCCGGGAGCATGGGGATGGGTGGCTACACCTTC. The encoded protein is CASSPGSMGMGGYTF.

This clone came up a few times. The rearrangement joins TRBV7-2 to TRBJ2-3; D remains ambiguous. The CDR3 has 15 amino acids. Germline CDR1 reads SGHTA; CDR2 reads FQGNSA. V was clipped by 7 bases and J by 6 bases, with 20 bases between them. In DNA form, the CDR3 reads TGTGCCAGCACCCGAAACCAACCGCCCGGGGATACGCAGTATTTT. Translating it yields CASTRNQPPGDTQYF.

The chain recombines TRBV7-2 with TRBJ1-5; TRBD1 agrees at 9 bases. The V gene's germline CDR1 is SGHTA and CDR2 FQGNSA. CDR3 length: 15 amino acids. V dropped 5 bases and J dropped 7; count of bases not matched to a gene: 9. The CDR3 bases are TGTGCCAGCAGCCCAGGGGGAACAGGGGGCCAGCCCCAGCATTTT. This codes for CASSPGGTGGQPQHF. The full variable domain, with the rest looked up from reference TRBV7-2 and TRBJ1-5, is GAGVSQSPSNKVTEKGKDVELRCDPISGHTALYWYRQSLGQGLEFLIYFQGNSAPDKSGLPSDRFSAERTGGSVSTLTIQRTQQEDSAVYLCASSPGGTGGQPQHFGDGTRLSIL.

The chain uses TRBV5-5 and TRBJ1-4; 10 nucleotides align to TRBD1. CDR3 size: 19 residues. From germline, CDR1 is SGHKS and CDR2 YYEKEE (reference sequence). After removal of 4 bases from V and 0 bases from J, the junction contained 12 bases not matched to a gene. DNA for the CDR3: TGTGCCAGCAGCGGACGACAGGGGGCATGGCTGACAACTAATGAAAAACTGTTTTTT. Translating it yields CASSGRQGAWLTTNEKLFF.

J is TRBJ2-5 and V is TRBV30; a possible D gene is TRBD1 (6 bases). The germline V and J ends were trimmed by 2 bases and 5 bases, with 18 bases remaining between them. CDR3 length: 15 amino acids. CDR1 is GTSNPN, CDR2 SVGIG, per germline (reference sequence). The CDR3, as DNA: TGTGCCTGGAGTACAGGGAATGGGTATCGGGAGACCCAGTACTTC. Protein sequence: CAWSTGNGYRETQYF. Supplemented by reference TRBV30 and TRBJ2-5, the full variable domain reads SQTIHQWPATLVQPVGSPLSLECTVEGTSNPNLYWYRQAAGRGLQLLFYSVGIGQISSEVPQNLSASRPQDRQFILSSKKLLLSDSGFYLCAWSTGNGYRETQYFGPGTRLLVL.

The chain joins TRBV7-9 to TRBJ2-5; no firm D call. The V gene lost 2 bases and the J gene lost 4 bases, with 5 bases spanning the gap. The V gene's germline CDR1 is SEHNR and CDR2 FQNEAQ (reference sequence). The CDR3 is 12 amino acids. The chain's CDR3 is CASSLLRETQYF. The CDR3 region has the DNA TGTGCCAGCAGCTTACTCCGAGAGACCCAGTACTTC.

The genes are TRBV4-3 and TRBJ1-4; D remains unclear. Germline V gives CDR1 LGHNA, CDR2 YSLEER. The V gene lost 0 bases and the J gene lost 4 bases, with 9 bases spanning the gap. This CDR3 has 15 amino acids. CDR3 protein: CASSQDFRDNEKLFF. The DNA of the CDR3 is TGCGCCAGCAGCCAAGATTTTCGGGATAATGAAAAACTGTTTTTT.

This chain uses TRBV7-8 with TRBJ1-6; 7 positions match TRBD1. Trimming removed 1 base from V and 9 bases from J; junction bases left unmatched: 6. Germline CDR1 reads SGHVS; CDR2 reads FQNEAQ. The CDR3 is made up of 15 amino acids. The CDR3 DNA sequence: TGTGCCAGCAGCTTAGGTGCAGGGGGTAGTTCACCCCTCCACTTT. It is translated as CASSLGAGGSSPLHF.

J is TRBJ1-1 and V is TRBV5-4; D remains ambiguous. The V gene lost 2 bases and the J gene lost 1 base, with 9 bases spanning the gap. Germline CDR1 and CDR2: SGHNT and YYREEE (reference sequence). The CDR3 totals 14 residues. DNA for the CDR3: TGTGCCAGCAGCTTAGCAGGTTCGAACACTGAAGCTTTCTTT. It translates to CASSLAGSNTEAFF.

This clone has more than one count but fewer than ten. The rearrangement uses TRBV5-1 and TRBJ2-3; the match to TRBD2 covers 14 bases. There are 20 residues in the CDR3. Germline CDR1 and CDR2: SGHRS and YFSETQ. J lost 0 bases, V lost 3 bases, and 12 bases had no gene match. Here the CDR3 reads CASSWKTGTSGGHSTDTQYF. DNA of the CDR3: TGCGCCAGCAGCTGGAAGACCGGGACTAGCGGGGGCCATAGCACAGATACGCAGTATTTT.

The chain links TRBV30 to TRBJ2-1, with D perhaps matching TRBD2 (5 bases). Germline lookup yields CDR1 GTSNPN and CDR2 SVGIG (reference sequence). V gave up 4 bases and J gave up 4 bases, with 17 bases separating them. The CDR3 contains 15 residues. For the CDR3, the DNA is TGTGCCTGGACCCGCGGGTCGGGGTTGTACAATGAGCAGTTCTTC. Translated: CAWTRGSGLYNEQFF.

J is TRBJ1-2 and V is TRBV5-6; 10 positions match TRBD1. The CDR3 loop spans 15 amino acids. The J segment lost 4 bases and the V segment lost 4 bases, leaving 7 bases of the junction unmatched. Per germline, CDR1 SGHDT and CDR2 YYEEEE. CDR3 residues: CASSLRTGGAYGYTF. In DNA form, the CDR3 reads TGTGCCAGCAGCCTCCGGACAGGGGGGGCCTATGGCTACACCTTC.

This clone appeared once. This chain uses TRBV5-4 with TRBJ2-5, with TRBD2 identical over 9 bases. Germline lookup yields CDR1 SGHNT and CDR2 YYREEE (reference sequence). The CDR3 loop spans 17 amino acids. J was trimmed by 5 bases and V by 1 base; bases with no gene match: 12. The CDR3 loop reads CASSLFAGGAVSETQYF. The CDR3 DNA sequence: TGTGCCAGCAGCTTGTTTGCGGGGGGGGCGGTTTCGGAGACCCAGTACTTC.

The chain is built from TRBV5-1 and TRBJ2-3; D uncertain. The CDR3 is 13 residues long. V was shortened by 3 bases and J by 5 bases, with 10 bases between the two germline ends. The germline CDR1 and CDR2 sequences are SGHRS and YFSETQ. The CDR3 region is CASSSQTLDTQYF. CDR3 DNA sequence: TGCGCCAGCAGCTCCCAGACTTTAGATACGCAGTATTTT.

V usage is TRBV5-1 and J usage is TRBJ1-2; D gene uncertain. The CDR3 is 13 residues long. Trimming stripped 2 bases from V and 7 bases from J, with 12 bases between. The V gene's germline CDR1 is SGHRS and CDR2 YFSETQ. CDR3 residues: CASSFDGRSGYTF. The CDR3 DNA reads as TGCGCCAGCAGCTTTGACGGGAGGAGTGGCTACACCTTC.

V and J are TRBV7-9 and TRBJ1-2; D gene unclear. Germline assignment: CDR1 SEHNR and CDR2 FQNEAQ (reference sequence). CDR3 length: 13 amino acids. The ends were cut back, 3 bases at V and 7 bases at J, with 12 bases in the middle. CDR3 DNA sequence: TGTGCCAGCAGCTTGGGTGGGCTGGCTGGCTACACCTTC. Its translation is CASSLGGLAGYTF.

The chain joins TRBV18 to TRBJ2-2; a weak D match, TRBD1 (6 bases). Germline values: CDR1 KGHSH, CDR2 LQKENI. The CDR3 loop spans 16 amino acids. V was cut by 0 bases and J by 4 bases, with 12 bases left in between. In DNA form, the CDR3 reads TGTGCCAGCTCACCACCCAACAGGGCGGGCACCGGGGAGCTGTTTTTT. Translation gives CASSPPNRAGTGELFF.

The J gene is TRBJ1-5, the V gene TRBV7-2; no reliable D call. CDR1 and CDR2 (germline): SGHTA, FQGNSA. The CDR3 totals 15 residues. Trimming left V 2 bases short and J 2 bases short, with 10 bases between. The CDR3 sequence: CASSLNPVGNQPQHF. DNA of the CDR3: TGTGCCAGCAGCTTAAACCCGGTGGGCAATCAGCCCCAGCATTTT.

V is TRBV7-9 and J is TRBJ2-5, with 10 bases fitting TRBD2. The V gene end was trimmed by 0 bases and the J gene end by 5 bases; junction bases not matched to a gene: 9. CDR1 SEHNR and CDR2 FQNEAQ come from the germline V gene (reference sequence). The CDR3 runs to 17 residues. As DNA, the CDR3 is TGTGCCAGCAGCTTAGCGAGGCTAGCGGGGGAGGTGGAGACCCAGTACTTC. The encoded protein is CASSLARLAGEVETQYF. Complete variable domain (other parts from reference TRBV7-9 and TRBJ2-5): DTGVSQNPRHKITKRGQNVTFRCDPISEHNRLYWYRQTLGQGPEFLTYFQNEAQLEKSRLLSDRFSAERPKGSFSTLEIQRTEQGDSAMYLCASSLARLAGEVETQYFGPGTRLLVL.

This chain connects TRBV28 to TRBJ2-7, with TRBD1 identical over 8 bases. J lost 0 bases, V lost 5 bases, and 3 bases had no gene match. The CDR3 consists of 14 residues. Germline V CDR1 and CDR2: MDHEN, SYDVKM. The CDR3 region is CASSRQGISYEQYF. The CDR3 coding sequence is TGTGCCAGCAGTAGACAGGGGATCTCCTACGAGCAGTACTTC.

The table lists this clone with a few counts. The chain joins TRBV7-9 to TRBJ2-7; D is possibly TRBD2 (5 bases). Trimming cost V 5 bases and J 7 bases, with 12 bases left between them. The CDR3 has 12 residues. Germline values: CDR1 SEHNR, CDR2 FQNEAQ (reference sequence). The CDR3 DNA sequence: TGTGCCAGCAGCCCGGGTCGGGGTGAGCAGTACTTC. Amino acid sequence: CASSPGRGEQYF.